Listed below are T cell receptor beta chains from one sample, sequenced in a study of blood T cell repertoires in COVID-19. Libraries were prepared by immunoSEQ multiplex PCR; TCRdb keeps only in-frame clonotypes and omits some of them. The table records 200,000 to 250,000 clones, roughly 82% of them present only once. Sequenced input: peripheral blood. These TCRs come from a woman aged 80 or over with active or convalescent COVID-19. CDR3s include the opening cysteine and the closing phenylalanine or tryptophan. The D gene is left open where the match is weak. Not all rows give a size; the values are once, few, many and, for expanded clones, a class.

J: TRBJ1-2
V: TRBV5-4
size: -
D: TRBD1
CDR3: CASSQQGQGNYGYTF
DNA: TGTGCCAGCAGCCAACAGGGACAGGGCAACTATGGCTACACCTTC

J: TRBJ1-2
V: TRBV7-9
size: -
D: TRBD1
CDR3: CATQTGNYGYTF
DNA: TGTGCCACCCAGACAGGGAACTATGGCTACACCTTC

J: TRBJ2-3
V: TRBV7-8
size: -
D: -
CDR3: CASSLSRQAENTQYF
DNA: TGTGCCAGCAGCTTATCCCGACAGGCTGAAAATACGCAGTATTTT

J: TRBJ1-5
V: TRBV5-6
size: once
D: TRBD1
CDR3: CASSTGVNSNQPQHF
DNA: TGTGCCAGCAGTACAGGGGTTAATAGCAATCAGCCCCAGCATTTT

J: TRBJ2-2
V: TRBV5-1
size: -
D: TRBD1
CDR3: CASSPQGQGVFTGELFF
DNA: TGCGCCAGCAGCCCCCAGGGACAGGGAGTTTTCACCGGGGAGCTGTTTTTT

J: TRBJ2-3
V: TRBV28
size: -
D: -
CDR3: CASMRADRTDTQYF
DNA: TGTGCCAGCATGAGGGCGGACCGCACAGATACGCAGTATTTT

J: TRBJ2-2
V: TRBV10-3
size: -
D: TRBD1
CDR3: CAISRGQAETGELFF
DNA: TGTGCCATCAGTCGCGGACAGGCGGAGACCGGGGAGCTGTTTTTT

J: TRBJ2-3
V: TRBV19
size: -
D: -
CDR3: CASSIAPGHSVDTQYF
DNA: TGTGCCAGTAGTATCGCTCCGGGACATTCAGTAGATACGCAGTATTTT

J: TRBJ1-1
V: TRBV6-1
size: -
D: -
CDR3: CASSEGQGLIAFF
DNA: TGTGCCAGCAGTGAAGGGCAGGGGTTGATCGCTTTCTTT

J: TRBJ1-2
V: TRBV2
size: once
D: TRBD1
CDR3: CASSEGTGALYTF
DNA: TGTGCCAGCAGTGAAGGGACAGGGGCTTTGTACACCTTC

J: TRBJ2-1
V: TRBV19
size: once
D: TRBD2
CDR3: CASSAARGGGALNEQFF
DNA: TGTGCCAGTAGCGCTGCCAGGGGCGGGGGGGCTCTCAATGAGCAGTTCTTC

J: TRBJ1-5
V: TRBV10-3
size: -
D: -
CDR3: CAITPQEDQPQHF
DNA: TGTGCCATCACCCCCCAGGAGGATCAGCCCCAGCATTTT

J: TRBJ1-2
V: TRBV28
size: -
D: TRBD1
CDR3: CAGQSGQETYGYTF
DNA: TGTGCCGGACAATCGGGACAGGAGACGTATGGCTACACCTTC

J: TRBJ2-7
V: TRBV28
size: -
D: -
CDR3: CASAGHNYYEQYF
DNA: TGTGCCAGCGCTGGACACAATTACTACGAGCAGTACTTC

J: TRBJ1-3
V: TRBV19
size: -
D: -
CDR3: CATQGSAVYSGNTIYF
DNA: TGTGCCACCCAGGGGTCTGCTGTTTACTCTGGAAACACCATATATTTT

J: TRBJ1-1
V: TRBV24-1
size: -
D: -
CDR3: CATSDSTGAEAFF
DNA: TGTGCCACCAGTGACTCGACAGGAGCCGAAGCTTTCTTT

J: TRBJ2-7
V: TRBV5-1
size: once
D: TRBD2
CDR3: CASSASSGRRDEQYF
DNA: TGCGCCAGCAGCGCGTCTAGCGGGAGGCGAGACGAGCAGTACTTC

J: TRBJ1-3
V: TRBV2
size: -
D: TRBD1
CDR3: CASGLDRAPGNTIYF
DNA: TGTGCCAGCGGCCTGGACAGGGCGCCTGGAAACACCATATATTTT

J: TRBJ2-1
V: TRBV20-1
size: -
D: -
CDR3: CSASIGSGYNEQFF
DNA: TGCAGTGCTAGTATCGGATCAGGTTACAATGAGCAGTTCTTC

J: TRBJ1-6
V: TRBV5-1
size: -
D: TRBD1
CDR3: CASSLPGQGRAAPLHF
DNA: TGCGCCAGCAGCTTGCCTGGACAGGGTCGGGCGGCACCCCTCCACTTT

J: TRBJ1-2
V: TRBV4-1
size: -
D: TRBD1
CDR3: CASSLGTADGLYTF
DNA: TGCGCCAGCAGCCTCGGGACAGCCGATGGGCTCTACACCTTC

J: TRBJ2-1
V: TRBV7-8
size: -
D: -
CDR3: CASSWASLHNEQFF
DNA: TGTGCCAGCAGCTGGGCTAGCCTTCACAATGAGCAGTTCTTC

J: TRBJ1-1
V: TRBV2
size: -
D: -
CDR3: CASSETGDTEAFF
DNA: TGTGCCAGCAGTGAAACGGGGGACACTGAAGCTTTCTTT

J: TRBJ1-1
V: TRBV11-2
size: -
D: TRBD1
CDR3: CASSLGTGGSTEAFF
DNA: TGTGCCAGCAGCTTAGGGACAGGGGGTTCCACTGAAGCTTTCTTT

J: TRBJ2-3
V: TRBV2
size: -
D: -
CDR3: CASSAGLPAVDTQYF
DNA: TGTGCCAGCAGCGCGGGACTCCCAGCCGTAGATACGCAGTATTTT

J: TRBJ1-4
V: TRBV5-4
size: few
D: TRBD1
CDR3: CASSSRDRGKLFF
DNA: TGTGCCAGCAGCTCCCGGGACAGGGGAAAACTGTTTTTT

J: TRBJ1-6
V: TRBV28
size: -
D: -
CDR3: CASSFLDRLNSPLHF
DNA: TGTGCCAGCAGTTTCCTTGACAGGCTTAATTCACCCCTCCACTTT

J: TRBJ1-2
V: TRBV10-3
size: few
D: -
CDR3: CAISETNKTSYGYTF
DNA: TGTGCCATCAGTGAGACTAACAAGACCTCCTATGGCTACACCTTC

J: TRBJ1-4
V: TRBV27
size: -
D: -
CDR3: CASSWTPNPDEKLFF
DNA: TGTGCCAGCAGTTGGACACCAAATCCCGATGAAAAACTGTTTTTT

J: TRBJ1-2
V: TRBV28
size: -
D: -
CDR3: CASNDSGVYGSTYGYTF
DNA: TGTGCCAGCAACGATTCGGGGGTCTATGGCAGTACCTATGGCTACACCTTC

J: TRBJ1-1
V: TRBV9
size: -
D: -
CDR3: CASSPQTALSTEAFF
DNA: TGTGCCAGCAGCCCTCAGACAGCATTAAGCACTGAAGCTTTCTTT

J: TRBJ2-7
V: TRBV7-2
size: -
D: TRBD2
CDR3: CASSLRAGGFYEQYF
DNA: TGTGCCAGCAGTCTGCGGGCGGGAGGGTTCTACGAGCAGTACTTC

J: TRBJ1-1
V: TRBV2
size: -
D: -
CDR3: CASSSGLNTEAFF
DNA: TGTGCCAGCAGTTCAGGATTGAACACTGAAGCTTTCTTT

J: TRBJ1-1
V: TRBV5-1
size: -
D: -
CDR3: CASSLGTGTEAFF
DNA: TGCGCCAGCAGCTTGGGAACTGGCACTGAAGCTTTCTTT

J: TRBJ1-2
V: TRBV3-1/TRBV3-2
size: -
D: TRBD1
CDR3: CASSLTGGYGYTF
DNA: TGTGCCAGCAGCCTCACAGGGGGCTATGGCTACACCTTC

J: TRBJ2-7
V: TRBV7-9
size: -
D: -
CDR3: CASSLVTGHEQYF
DNA: TGTGCCAGCAGCTTAGTTACAGGCCACGAGCAGTACTTC

J: TRBJ2-7
V: TRBV2
size: few
D: TRBD2
CDR3: CASSVVSGRTSYEQYF
DNA: TGTGCCAGCAGTGTAGTGAGCGGGAGAACGTCCTACGAGCAGTACTTC

J: TRBJ1-3
V: TRBV19
size: -
D: -
CDR3: CASNEQGEISGNTIYF
DNA: TGTGCCAGTAACGAGCAGGGCGAAATCTCTGGAAACACCATATATTTT

J: TRBJ2-7
V: TRBV28
size: few
D: TRBD1
CDR3: CASSLTSTGSYEQYF
DNA: TGTGCCAGCAGTCTCACCTCGACAGGGTCCTACGAGCAGTACTTC

J: TRBJ1-6
V: TRBV2
size: -
D: TRBD1
CDR3: CASSEIGDRVRSLHF
DNA: TGTGCCAGCAGTGAAATAGGGGACAGGGTTAGGTCCCTCCACTTT

J: TRBJ1-6
V: TRBV29-1
size: -
D: -
CDR3: CSVGSSYNSPLHF
DNA: TGCAGCGTTGGGAGCTCCTATAATTCACCCCTCCACTTT

J: TRBJ2-7
V: TRBV28
size: -
D: -
CDR3: CASTLSGSSDEQYF
DNA: TGTGCCAGCACCCTATCCGGGAGTTCGGACGAGCAGTACTTC

J: TRBJ1-1
V: TRBV6-1
size: -
D: TRBD1
CDR3: CASSELGQGAVAFF
DNA: TGTGCCAGCAGTGAATTAGGACAGGGGGCTGTGGCTTTCTTT

J: TRBJ1-1
V: TRBV2
size: -
D: -
CDR3: CASSNQGPVGEAFF
DNA: TGTGCCAGCAGTAACCAGGGGCCTGTGGGTGAAGCTTTCTTT

J: TRBJ2-1
V: TRBV4-1
size: once
D: -
CDR3: CASSQRAGEQFF
DNA: TGCGCCAGCAGCCAACGGGCGGGGGAGCAGTTCTTC

J: TRBJ2-7
V: TRBV5-6
size: -
D: -
CDR3: CASSLGILGATQYF
DNA: TGTGCCAGCAGCTTGGGGATCTTGGGGGCGACGCAGTACTTC

J: TRBJ2-3
V: TRBV30
size: -
D: -
CDR3: CAWGFGGDTQYF
DNA: TGTGCCTGGGGGTTCGGGGGAGATACGCAGTATTTT

J: TRBJ1-1
V: TRBV5-1
size: -
D: -
CDR3: CASSLVTGNTEAFF
DNA: TGCGCCAGCAGCTTGGTTACGGGGAACACTGAAGCTTTCTTT

J: TRBJ1-2
V: TRBV19
size: -
D: TRBD1
CDR3: CASRTGTGLHYGYTF
DNA: TGTGCCAGTAGGACCGGGACAGGACTTCACTATGGCTACACCTTC